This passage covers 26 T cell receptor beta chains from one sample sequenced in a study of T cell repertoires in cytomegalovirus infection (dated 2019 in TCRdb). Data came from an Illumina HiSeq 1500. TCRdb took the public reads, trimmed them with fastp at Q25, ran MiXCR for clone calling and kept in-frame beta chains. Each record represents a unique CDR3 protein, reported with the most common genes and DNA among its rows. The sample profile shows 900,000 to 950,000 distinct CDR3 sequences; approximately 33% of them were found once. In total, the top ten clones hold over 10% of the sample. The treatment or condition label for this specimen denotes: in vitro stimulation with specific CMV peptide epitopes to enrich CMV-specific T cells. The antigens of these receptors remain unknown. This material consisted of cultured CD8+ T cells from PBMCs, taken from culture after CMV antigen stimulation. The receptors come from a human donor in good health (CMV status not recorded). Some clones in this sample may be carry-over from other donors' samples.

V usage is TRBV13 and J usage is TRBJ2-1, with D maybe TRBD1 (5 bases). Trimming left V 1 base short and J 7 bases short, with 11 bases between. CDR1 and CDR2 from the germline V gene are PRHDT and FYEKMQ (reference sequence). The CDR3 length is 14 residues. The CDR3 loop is CASSLALYRNEQFF. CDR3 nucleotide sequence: TGTGCCAGCAGCTTAGCCCTGTACAGGAATGAGCAGTTCTTC.

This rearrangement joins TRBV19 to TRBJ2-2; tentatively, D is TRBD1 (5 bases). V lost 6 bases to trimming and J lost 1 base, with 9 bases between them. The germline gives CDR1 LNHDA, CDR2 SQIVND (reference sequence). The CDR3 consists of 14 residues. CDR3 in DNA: TGTGCCAGTAGGATTCAGGGGAACACCGGGGAGCTGTTTTTT. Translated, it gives CASRIQGNTGELFF. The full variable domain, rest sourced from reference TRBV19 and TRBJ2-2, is DGGITQSPKYLFRKEGQNVTLSCEQNLNHDAMYWYRQDPGQGLRLIYYSQIVNDFQKGDIAEGYSVSREKKESFPLTVTSAQKNPTAFYLCASRIQGNTGELFFGEGSRLTVL.

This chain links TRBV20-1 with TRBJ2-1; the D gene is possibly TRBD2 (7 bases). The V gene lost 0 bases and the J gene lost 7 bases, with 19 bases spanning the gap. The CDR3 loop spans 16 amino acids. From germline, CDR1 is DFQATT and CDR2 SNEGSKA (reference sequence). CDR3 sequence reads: CSAREPTGRGGNEQFF. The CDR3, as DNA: TGCAGTGCTAGAGAACCCACAGGGAGGGGTGGAAATGAGCAGTTCTTC.

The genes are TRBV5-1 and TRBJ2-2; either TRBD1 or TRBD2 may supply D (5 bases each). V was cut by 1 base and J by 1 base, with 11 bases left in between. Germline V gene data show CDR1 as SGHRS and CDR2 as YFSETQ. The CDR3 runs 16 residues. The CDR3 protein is CASSLFGTENTGELFF. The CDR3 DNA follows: TGCGCCAGCAGCTTGTTTGGGACGGAGAACACCGGGGAGCTGTTTTTT.

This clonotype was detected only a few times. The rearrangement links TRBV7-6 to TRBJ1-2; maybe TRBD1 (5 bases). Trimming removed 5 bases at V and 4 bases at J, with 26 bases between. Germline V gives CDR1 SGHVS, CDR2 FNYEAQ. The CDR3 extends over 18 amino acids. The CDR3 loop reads CASSAGTDIYSPLYGYTF. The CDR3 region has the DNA TGTGCCAGCAGCGCAGGGACCGATATCTATTCTCCTCTCTATGGCTACACCTTC.

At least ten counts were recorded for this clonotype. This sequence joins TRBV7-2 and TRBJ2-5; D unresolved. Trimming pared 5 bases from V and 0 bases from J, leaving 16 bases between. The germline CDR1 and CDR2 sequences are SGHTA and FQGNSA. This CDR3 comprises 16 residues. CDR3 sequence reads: CASSPGPYKYQETQYF. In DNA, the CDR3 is TGTGCCAGCAGCCCTGGACCCTATAAGTACCAAGAGACCCAGTACTTC.

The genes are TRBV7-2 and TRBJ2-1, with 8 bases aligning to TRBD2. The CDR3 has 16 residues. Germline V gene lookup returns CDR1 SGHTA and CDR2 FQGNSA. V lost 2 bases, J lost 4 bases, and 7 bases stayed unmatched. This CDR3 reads CASSLNRGGNYNEQFF. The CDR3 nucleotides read TGTGCCAGCAGCTTAAATCGGGGGGGGAATTACAATGAGCAGTTCTTC.

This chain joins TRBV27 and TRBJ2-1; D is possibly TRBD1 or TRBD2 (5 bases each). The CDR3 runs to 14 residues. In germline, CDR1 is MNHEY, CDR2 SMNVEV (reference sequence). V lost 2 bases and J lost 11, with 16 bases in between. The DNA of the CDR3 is TGTGCCAGCAGTTTAAGGCAGGGACCTACTAAGCAGTTCTTC. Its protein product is CASSLRQGPTKQFF.

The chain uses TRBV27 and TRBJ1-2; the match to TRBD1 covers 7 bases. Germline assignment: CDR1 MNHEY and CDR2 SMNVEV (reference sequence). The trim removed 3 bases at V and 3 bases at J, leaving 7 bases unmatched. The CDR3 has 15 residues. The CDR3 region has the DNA TGTGCCAGCAGTTTTGCAGGGGGTGGCCACTATGGCTACACCTTC. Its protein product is CASSFAGGGHYGYTF.

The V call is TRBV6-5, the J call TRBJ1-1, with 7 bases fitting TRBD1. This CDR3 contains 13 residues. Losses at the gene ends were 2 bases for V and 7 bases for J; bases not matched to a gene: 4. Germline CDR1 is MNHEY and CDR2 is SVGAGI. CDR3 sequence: CASSYPGGSEAFF. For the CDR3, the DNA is TGTGCCAGCAGTTACCCAGGGGGTAGTGAAGCTTTCTTT.

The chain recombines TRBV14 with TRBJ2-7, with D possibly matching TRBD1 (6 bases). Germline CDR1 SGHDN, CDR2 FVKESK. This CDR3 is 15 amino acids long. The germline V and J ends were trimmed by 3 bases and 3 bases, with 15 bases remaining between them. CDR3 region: CASSHQDRKDYEQYF. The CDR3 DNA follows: TGTGCCAGCAGCCACCAAGACAGGAAGGACTACGAGCAGTACTTC.

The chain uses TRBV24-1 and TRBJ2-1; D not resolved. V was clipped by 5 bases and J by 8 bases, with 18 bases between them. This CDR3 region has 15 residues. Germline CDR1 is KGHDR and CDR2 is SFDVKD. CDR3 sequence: CATSGGDRVTDEQFF. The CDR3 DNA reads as TGTGCCACCAGTGGAGGTGACCGGGTCACAGATGAGCAGTTCTTC.

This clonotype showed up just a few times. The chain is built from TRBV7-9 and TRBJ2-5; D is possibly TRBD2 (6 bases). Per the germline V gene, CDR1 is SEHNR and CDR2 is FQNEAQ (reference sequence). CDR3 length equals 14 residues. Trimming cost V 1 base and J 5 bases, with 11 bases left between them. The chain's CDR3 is CASSLEGLGETQYF. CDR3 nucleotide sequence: TGTGCCAGCAGCTTAGAGGGACTCGGGGAGACCCAGTACTTC.

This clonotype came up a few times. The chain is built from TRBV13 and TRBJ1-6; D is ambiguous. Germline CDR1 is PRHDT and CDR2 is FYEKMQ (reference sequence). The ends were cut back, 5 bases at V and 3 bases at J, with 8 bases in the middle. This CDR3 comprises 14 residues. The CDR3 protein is CASSPRSYNSPLHF. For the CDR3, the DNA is TGTGCCAGCAGCCCACGGAGCTATAATTCACCCCTCCACTTT.

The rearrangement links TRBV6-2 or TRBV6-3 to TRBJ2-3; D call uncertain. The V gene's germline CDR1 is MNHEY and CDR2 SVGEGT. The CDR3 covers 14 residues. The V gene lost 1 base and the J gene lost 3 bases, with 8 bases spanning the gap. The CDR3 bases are TGTGCCAGCAGTTACTGGGGATTAACAGATACGCAGTATTTT. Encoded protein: CASSYWGLTDTQYF.

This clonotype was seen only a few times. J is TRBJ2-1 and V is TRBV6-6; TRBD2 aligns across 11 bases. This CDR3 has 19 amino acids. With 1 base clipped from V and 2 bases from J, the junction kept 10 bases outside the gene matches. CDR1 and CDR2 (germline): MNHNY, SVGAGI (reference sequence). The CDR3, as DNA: TGTGCCAGCAGTTACTTATTAGCGGGGGGGGATACAACCTACAATGAGCAGTTCTTC. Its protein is CASSYLLAGGDTTYNEQFF.

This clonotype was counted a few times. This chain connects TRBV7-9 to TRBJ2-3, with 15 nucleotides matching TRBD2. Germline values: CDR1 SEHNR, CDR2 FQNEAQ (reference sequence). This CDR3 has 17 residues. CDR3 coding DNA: TGTGCTACCTCCTCCGCCTGGACTAGCGGGGGGGTAGATACGCAGTATTTT. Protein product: CATSSAWTSGGVDTQYF.

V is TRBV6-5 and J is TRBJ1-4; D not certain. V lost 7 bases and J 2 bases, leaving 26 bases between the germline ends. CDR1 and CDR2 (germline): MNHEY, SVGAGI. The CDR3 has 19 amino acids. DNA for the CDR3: TGTGCCAGCATAAGCTTCCTGCGGACTAAAAGTAGGACTAATGAAAAACTGTTTTTT. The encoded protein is CASISFLRTKSRTNEKLFF.

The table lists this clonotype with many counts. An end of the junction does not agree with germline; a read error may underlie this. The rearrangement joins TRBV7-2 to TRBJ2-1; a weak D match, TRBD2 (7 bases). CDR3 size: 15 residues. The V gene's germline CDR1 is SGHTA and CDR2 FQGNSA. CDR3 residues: CASSLDAAGATFMAF. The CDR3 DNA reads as TGTGCCAGCAGCTTAGATGCTGCGGGGGCTACCTTTATGGCCTTC. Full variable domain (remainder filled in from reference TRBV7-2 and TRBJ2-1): GAGVSQSPSNKVTEKGKDVELRCDPISGHTALYWYRQSLGQGLEFLIYFQGNSAPDKSGLPSDRFSAERTGGSVSTLTIQRTQQEDSAVYLCASSLDAAGATFMAFGPGTRLTVL.

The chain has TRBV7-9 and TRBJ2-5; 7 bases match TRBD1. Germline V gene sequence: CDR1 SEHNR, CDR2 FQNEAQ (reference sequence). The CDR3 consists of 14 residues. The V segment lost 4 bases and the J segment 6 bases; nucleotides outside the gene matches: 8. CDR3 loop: CASSSRQGPKTQYF. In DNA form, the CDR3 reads TGTGCCAGCAGCTCAAGACAGGGTCCAAAGACCCAGTACTTC. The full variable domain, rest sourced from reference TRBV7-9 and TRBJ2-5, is DTGVSQNPRHKITKRGQNVTFRCDPISEHNRLYWYRQTLGQGPEFLTYFQNEAQLEKSRLLSDRFSAERPKGSFSTLEIQRTEQGDSAMYLCASSSRQGPKTQYFGPGTRLLVL.

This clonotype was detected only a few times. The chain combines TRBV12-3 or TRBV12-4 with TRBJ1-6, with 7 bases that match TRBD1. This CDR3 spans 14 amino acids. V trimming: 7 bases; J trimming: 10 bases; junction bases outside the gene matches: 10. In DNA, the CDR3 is TGTGCCAGCACCTTTACCGACAGGGAATCACCCCTCCACTTT. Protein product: CASTFTDRESPLHF.

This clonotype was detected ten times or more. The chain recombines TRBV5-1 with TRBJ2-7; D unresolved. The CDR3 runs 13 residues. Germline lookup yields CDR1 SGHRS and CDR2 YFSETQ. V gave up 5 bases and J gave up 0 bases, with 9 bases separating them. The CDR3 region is CASSGPSSYEQYF. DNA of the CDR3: TGCGCCAGCAGTGGCCCTAGCTCCTACGAGCAGTACTTC. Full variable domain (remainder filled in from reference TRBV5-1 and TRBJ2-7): KAGVTQTPRYLIKTRGQQVTLSCSPISGHRSVSWYQQTPGQGLQFLFEYFSETQRNKGNFPGRFSGRQFSNSRSEMNVSTLELGDSALYLCASSGPSSYEQYFGPGTRLTVT.

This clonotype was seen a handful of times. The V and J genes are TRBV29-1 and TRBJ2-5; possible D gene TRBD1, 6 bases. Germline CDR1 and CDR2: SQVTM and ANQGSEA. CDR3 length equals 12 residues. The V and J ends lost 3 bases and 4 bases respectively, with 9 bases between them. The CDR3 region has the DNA TGCAGCGTTGAGACCAGGGGAGAGACCCAGTACTTC. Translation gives CSVETRGETQYF.

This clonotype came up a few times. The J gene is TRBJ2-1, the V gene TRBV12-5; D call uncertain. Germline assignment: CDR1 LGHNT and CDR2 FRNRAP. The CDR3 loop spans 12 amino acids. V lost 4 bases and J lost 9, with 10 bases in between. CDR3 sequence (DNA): TGTGCTAGTGGTTCGGGCCAATTTGAGCAGTTCTTC. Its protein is CASGSGQFEQFF. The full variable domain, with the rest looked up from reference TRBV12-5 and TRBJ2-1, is DARVTQTPRHKVTEMGQEVTMRCQPILGHNTVFWYRQTMMQGLELLAYFRNRAPLDDSGMPKDRFSAEMPDATLATLKIQPSEPRDSAVYFCASGSGQFEQFFGPGTRLTVL.

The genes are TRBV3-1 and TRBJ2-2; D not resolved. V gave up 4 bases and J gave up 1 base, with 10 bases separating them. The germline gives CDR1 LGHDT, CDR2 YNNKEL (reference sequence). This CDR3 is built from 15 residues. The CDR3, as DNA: TGTGCCAGCAGCCGTATATCGCGGAACACCGGGGAGCTGTTTTTT. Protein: CASSRISRNTGELFF.

In DNA, the CDR3 is TGTGCCACCCTTAGCGAAACCTCCTACGAGCAGTACTTC. It translates to CATLSETSYEQYF. The J gene is TRBJ2-7, the V gene TRBV10-3; D may be TRBD2 (5 bases). The CDR3 sequence is 13 residues long. Germline V gene sequence: CDR1 ENHRY, CDR2 SYGVKD. Trimming stripped 10 bases from V and 0 bases from J, with 13 bases between.